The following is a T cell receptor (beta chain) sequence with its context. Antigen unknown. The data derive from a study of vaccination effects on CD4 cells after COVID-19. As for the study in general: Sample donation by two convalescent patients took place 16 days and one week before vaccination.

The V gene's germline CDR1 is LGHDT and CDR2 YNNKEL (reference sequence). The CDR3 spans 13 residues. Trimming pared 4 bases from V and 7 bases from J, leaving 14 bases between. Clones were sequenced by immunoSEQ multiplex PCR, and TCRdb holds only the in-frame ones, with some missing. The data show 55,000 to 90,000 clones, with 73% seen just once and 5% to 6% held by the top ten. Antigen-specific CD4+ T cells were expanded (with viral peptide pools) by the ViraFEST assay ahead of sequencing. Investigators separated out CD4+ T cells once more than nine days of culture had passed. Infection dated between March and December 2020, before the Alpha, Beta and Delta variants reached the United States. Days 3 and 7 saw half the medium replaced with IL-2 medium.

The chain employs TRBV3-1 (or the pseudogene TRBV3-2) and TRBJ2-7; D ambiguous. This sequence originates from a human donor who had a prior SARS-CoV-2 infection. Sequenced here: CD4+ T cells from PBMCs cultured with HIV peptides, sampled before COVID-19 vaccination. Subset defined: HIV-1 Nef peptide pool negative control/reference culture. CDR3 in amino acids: CASSPLSIGEQYF. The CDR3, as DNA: TGTGCCAGCAGCCCCCTATCAATTGGGGAGCAGTACTTC.